This T cell receptor beta chain was sequenced during a study of CD8+ T cells in alopecia areata (dated by TCRdb to 2016 to 2019). In terms of the full investigation: The treated patients took part in an open-label pilot trial in which moderate-to-severe alopecia areata was treated with oral tofacitinib at 5 to 10 mg twice daily. Patients stayed on tofacitinib for 6 to 18 months and then had 6 months of follow-up off drug so that delayed response and recurrence could be assessed. Tofacitinib-treated patients had biopsies at baseline and at 4 and 24 weeks of treatment, with a later scalp biopsy in several patients. In humans, TCRbeta sequencing was performed on scalp tissue and on sorted CD4+ and CD8+ peripheral blood T cells from healthy controls and from patients with patchy or totalis/universalis alopecia areata. High-throughput TCRbeta sequencing was used to examine T cell clonal expansion in alopecia areata in both the C3H/HeJ mouse model and human patients. Scalp clonality was compared among normal scalp (n=4), patchy alopecia areata scalp (n=8), and alopecia totalis/universalis scalp (n=8). RNA was obtained with the PAXgene miRNA kit for fixed scalp, the miRNeasy kit for PBMCs, and the RNeasy kit for mouse skin. The SALT score, which quantifies the percentage of affected scalp surface area, was used to measure disease severity in treated patients. Amplification of TCRbeta CDR3 regions was done by immunoSEQ multiplex PCR using 35 Vbeta forward primers and 13 Jbeta reverse primers. What the study reported, not specific to this receptor: Unlike mouse skin, which is dominated by gammadelta T cells, normal human skin has resident alphabeta T cells that are also sequenced, and this complicates analysis of the scalp TCR repertoire. During tofacitinib treatment, many expanded lesional clones stuck around in both scalp and blood, and this persistence may partly explain why relapse happens after treatment is stopped. Because the treated cohort was small and included a single nonresponder, larger studies are needed to assess links between baseline CD8+ expansion and response. Compared with mice, TCR sequences shared between patients were less clear, possibly partly because of HLA diversity across the patient population. With tofacitinib, both scalp clonality and the number of expanded CD8+ clones among the top 100 scalp clones went down significantly. Lesional scalp, especially in alopecia totalis/universalis, showed higher clonality and more expanded CD8+ clones than normal scalp, suggesting antigenic drive.

V lost 8 bases and J lost 1 base; the stretch between them is 8 bases long. The CDR3 numbers 13 residues from cysteine through phenylalanine. Only the CDR3 part of the read is kept: 39 bases, read in frame from the first base. Taken from the germline V gene (reference sequence), the CDR1 and CDR2 loops are MNHEY and SMNVEV. The library came from the immunoSEQ multiplex PCR assay. For TCR sequencing, RNA was extracted from every sample and reverse transcribed into cDNA to serve as template. First-strand cDNA was synthesized with SuperScript III using a 2:1 mix of oligo-dT and random hexamers. A synthetic immune receptor repertoire was used to measure amplification bias, and any remaining bias was corrected computationally. The study's own analysis went as follows. Raw reads were preprocessed for error removal, and CDR3 was defined according to IMGT conventions as running from the conserved cysteine to phenylalanine. Clonality was calculated as 1 minus Shannon entropy normalized by log2 of the number of productive unique TCRs. Whether scalp clones were CD4 or CD8 was inferred by matching scalp TCRbeta sequences against CD4 and CD8 repertoires sorted from blood. The clones in this table, taken by TCRdb from immuneACCESS, are in-frame only. Not every clone is retained; where verified, under half of the shortfall comes from an unresolved V gene, and the cause of the rest is unknown. Clone size and the V and J calls come from that table; the DNA yielded D and trimming. In this sample the table shows 200,000 to 250,000 clones, 50% to 75% of which occur a single time. The ten largest clonotypes hold 4% to 4.5% of the sample.

Worth noting for this clone: The specificity of this receptor is unknown. Nothing much larger sits one base from this clone, and base qualities are not available.

In the paper's terms, the time point label means: about 4 weeks on oral tofacitinib. Per the publication, the treatment or condition label means: oral pan-JAK inhibitor, 5-10 mg twice daily. Lesional scalp punch biopsies and peripheral blood were obtained from alopecia areata patients. After PBMCs were isolated by density centrifugation and stained for CD3, CD4 and CD8, a FACSAria was used to sort CD4+ and CD8+ T cells. The rearranged chain carries TRBV27 and TRBJ2-2; the D region may be TRBD1 or TRBD2, each matching 5 bases equally. The TCR comes from a human donor with alopecia areata. The material was CD4+ T cells sorted from blood, obtained at week 4, from a patient treated with tofacitinib. CDR3 loop: CASSGRNTGELFF. At the DNA level, the sequence is TGTGCCAGCTCGGGACGGAACACCGGGGAGCTGTTTTTT.